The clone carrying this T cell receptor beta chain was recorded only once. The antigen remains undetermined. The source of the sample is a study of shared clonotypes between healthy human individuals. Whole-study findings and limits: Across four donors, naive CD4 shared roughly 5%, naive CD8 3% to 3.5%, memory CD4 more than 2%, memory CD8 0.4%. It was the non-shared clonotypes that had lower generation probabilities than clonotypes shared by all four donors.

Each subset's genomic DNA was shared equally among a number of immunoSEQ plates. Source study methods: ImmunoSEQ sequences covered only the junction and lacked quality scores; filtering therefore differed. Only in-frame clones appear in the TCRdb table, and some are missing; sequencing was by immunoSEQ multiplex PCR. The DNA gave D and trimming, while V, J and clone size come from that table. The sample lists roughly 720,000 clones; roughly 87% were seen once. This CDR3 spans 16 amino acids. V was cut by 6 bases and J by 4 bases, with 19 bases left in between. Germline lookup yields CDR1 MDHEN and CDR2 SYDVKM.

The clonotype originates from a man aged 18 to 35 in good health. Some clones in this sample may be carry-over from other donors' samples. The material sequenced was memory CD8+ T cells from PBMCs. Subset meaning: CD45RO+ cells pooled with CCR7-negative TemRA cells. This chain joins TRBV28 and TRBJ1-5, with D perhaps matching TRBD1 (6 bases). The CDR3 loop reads CASSLKTGIRNQPQHF. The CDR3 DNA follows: TGTGCCAGCAGCCTTAAAACAGGGATTCGGAATCAGCCCCAGCATTTT.